One sample yielded the 31 T cell receptor beta chains listed below, sequenced in a study of chemoradiotherapy in HPV16-positive cancers. Profiled with immunoSEQ multiplex PCR; TCRdb holds only in-frame clones, not every one. The sample shows about 22,000 clones, over 85% of them seen only once. This specimen was blood, taken from a patient who underwent chemoradiotherapy. These receptors were collected from a human donor with HPV-associated anogenital cancer.

The chain uses TRBV6-1 and TRBJ1-6; the match to TRBD1 covers 7 bases. The CDR3 consists of 15 residues. In germline, CDR1 is MNHNS, CDR2 SASEGT. Trimming removed 4 bases from V and 5 bases from J; junction bases left unmatched: 5. CDR3 nucleotide sequence: TGTGCCAGCAGTGGGAGACAGGGTGATAATTCACCCCTCCACTTT. As protein: CASSGRQGDNSPLHF.

The chain links TRBV19 to TRBJ2-4, with D possibly matching TRBD2 (6 bases). V was trimmed by 7 bases and J by 0 bases, leaving 7 bases between them. CDR3 length equals 13 residues. Germline V gene lookup returns CDR1 LNHDA and CDR2 SQIVND (reference sequence). For the CDR3, the DNA is TGTGCCAGTATGGGACTAGCCAAAAACATTCAGTACTTC. This gives the protein CASMGLAKNIQYF.

This clone was observed a handful of times. V is TRBV19 and J is TRBJ2-7, with 8 bases lining up with TRBD1. Losses at the gene ends were 8 bases for V and 2 bases for J; bases not matched to a gene: 8. This CDR3 region has 14 residues. Germline lookup yields CDR1 LNHDA and CDR2 SQIVND (reference sequence). The CDR3 loop is CASAKQGVPYEQYF. The DNA for the CDR3 is TGTGCCAGTGCGAAACAGGGGGTCCCCTACGAGCAGTACTTC.

This chain links TRBV6-1 with TRBJ2-3, with D unresolved. Per the germline V gene, CDR1 is MNHNS and CDR2 is SASEGT. V lost 7 bases, J lost 11 bases, and 13 bases lay in between. The CDR3 has 11 residues. Here the CDR3 DNA reads TGTGCCAGCACCCTCCTGGAGAGGCAGTATTTT. Its translation is CASTLLERQYF.

The rearrangement joins TRBV25-1 to TRBJ1-2; no clear D gene. The CDR3 length is 16 residues. Trimming cost V 2 bases and J 4 bases, with 17 bases left between them. In germline, CDR1 is MGHDK, CDR2 SYGVNS. The CDR3 protein is CASSELDESNPYGYTF. CDR3 DNA: TGTGCCAGCAGTGAACTTGATGAGTCAAATCCCTATGGCTACACCTTC.

This clone has more than one count but fewer than ten. The genes are TRBV5-6 and TRBJ1-3; D uncertain. Germline V gene data show CDR1 as SGHDT and CDR2 as YYEEEE. This CDR3 has 15 residues. V gave up 3 bases and J gave up 0 bases, with 10 bases separating them. The CDR3 loop reads CASSSGPVSGNTIYF. The CDR3, as DNA: TGTGCCAGCAGCTCCGGGCCGGTCTCTGGAAACACCATATATTTT.

This chain links TRBV4-2 with TRBJ2-1; 7 nucleotides align to TRBD2. The CDR3 has 16 residues. Unmatched junction bases numbered 11, after V lost 0 bases and J lost 9 bases. CDR1 and CDR2 from the germline V gene are LGHNA and YNFKEQ. The CDR3 spells CASSQEYLGGHGEQFF. CDR3 bases: TGTGCCAGCAGCCAAGAATATTTGGGAGGGCACGGTGAGCAGTTCTTC.

The rearrangement links TRBV7-2 to TRBJ2-1; D is uncertain. V was shortened by 2 bases and J by 4 bases, with 18 bases between the two germline ends. This CDR3 is built from 17 residues. Germline V lookup: CDR1 SGHTA, CDR2 FQGNSA. In DNA form, the CDR3 reads TGTGCCAGCAGCTTAAGGAGATCCGCGGTACAATACAATGAGCAGTTCTTC. Translation: CASSLRRSAVQYNEQFF.

The chain has TRBV6-1 and TRBJ2-7; TRBD1 might be the D (5 bases). The CDR3 loop spans 11 amino acids. V lost 6 bases and J lost 2, with 5 bases in between. CDR1 MNHNS and CDR2 SASEGT come from the germline V gene. CDR3 in DNA: TGTGCCAGCAGGACAGCCTACGAGCAGTACTTC. It yields the protein CASRTAYEQYF.

The chain has TRBV11-2 and TRBJ2-3; 12 nucleotides agree with TRBD2. Germline CDR1 is SGHAT and CDR2 is FQNNGV. The CDR3 loop spans 19 amino acids. Trimming at V came to 6 bases and at J to 2 bases, leaving 15 bases not matched to a gene. The CDR3 DNA follows: TGTGCCAGCAGAACACCCACTAGGGCTAGCGGGAGGGACACAGATACGCAGTATTTT. Translation: CASRTPTRASGRDTDTQYF.

This chain joins TRBV7-2 and TRBJ2-5; tentatively, D is TRBD2 (6 bases). Germline V gene lookup returns CDR1 SGHTA and CDR2 FQGNSA. Trimming left V 1 base short and J 5 bases short, with 26 bases between. The CDR3 runs to 19 residues. CDR3: CASSLGGPSAVGSRETQYF. The CDR3 nucleotides are TGTGCCAGCAGCTTAGGAGGGCCTAGCGCCGTGGGCAGTAGGGAGACCCAGTACTTC.

This clone was counted only a few times. V is TRBV2 and J is TRBJ2-7, with TRBD1 identical over 7 bases. The CDR3 contains 14 residues. CDR1 is SNHLY and CDR2 is FYNNEI in the germline V gene. V dropped 6 bases and J dropped 3; count of bases not matched to a gene: 8. CDR3 sequence: CASRSPDRVYEQYF. The CDR3 coding sequence is TGTGCCAGCAGGAGCCCAGACAGGGTCTACGAGCAGTACTTC.

The rearrangement links TRBV5-1 to TRBJ1-2; TRBD1 agrees at 7 bases. Trimming removed 3 bases from V and 0 bases from J; junction bases left unmatched: 8. Germline CDR1 and CDR2: SGHRS and YFSETQ. CDR3 length equals 16 residues. The CDR3, as DNA: TGCGCCAGCAGCTCCCCCGGAGGACAGGCTAACTATGGCTACACCTTC. Amino acids: CASSSPGGQANYGYTF.

For the CDR3, the DNA is TGTGCCAGCAGTGTCTCGGGTAGCACAGATACGCAGTATTTT. Its translation: CASSVSGSTDTQYF. The rearrangement links TRBV25-1 to TRBJ2-3, with no clear D. The CDR3 sequence is 14 residues long. Germline assignment: CDR1 MGHDK and CDR2 SYGVNS. The V end was cut by 4 bases, the J end by 0 bases, with 8 bases between. The full variable domain, rest sourced from reference TRBV25-1 and TRBJ2-3, is EADIYQTPRYLVIGTGKKITLECSQTMGHDKMYWYQQDPGMELHLIHYSYGVNSTEKGDLSSESTVSRIRTEHFPLTLESARPSHTSQYLCASSVSGSTDTQYFGPGTRLTVL.

The rearrangement joins TRBV7-2 to TRBJ2-2; D call uncertain. The CDR3 is 14 amino acids. Germline loops: CDR1 SGHTA, CDR2 FQGNSA. V lost 2 bases to trimming and J lost 0 bases, with 4 bases between them. CDR3 in amino acids: CASSLSPNTGELFF. Here the CDR3 DNA reads TGTGCCAGCAGCTTATCACCGAACACCGGGGAGCTGTTTTTT.

This rearrangement joins TRBV15 to TRBJ2-1, with 11 bases identical to TRBD2. V was pared by 6 bases and J by 4 bases, with 2 bases of the junction left unmatched. This CDR3 is 14 amino acids long. Germline V gene data show CDR1 as LNHNV and CDR2 as YYDKDF (reference sequence). This CDR3 reads CATRLAGAYNEQFF. CDR3 nucleotide sequence: TGTGCCACCAGACTAGCGGGAGCTTACAATGAGCAGTTCTTC.

This chain links TRBV16 with TRBJ1-2; no reliable D call. V lost 0 bases and J lost 3, with 8 bases in between. From germline, CDR1 is KGHSY and CDR2 FQNENV. This CDR3 is 14 amino acids long. CDR3 bases: TGTGCCAGCAGCCAATCCCGAACTGACTATGGCTACACCTTC. It translates to CASSQSRTDYGYTF.

This clone was seen once. The V and J genes are TRBV18 and TRBJ1-5; D remains unclear. Germline CDR1 is KGHSH and CDR2 is LQKENI. The germline V and J ends were trimmed by 3 bases and 1 base, with 7 bases remaining between them. The CDR3 sequence is 14 residues long. The CDR3 protein is CASSPRQSNQPQHF. CDR3 nucleotides: TGTGCCAGCTCACCCCGGCAGAGCAATCAGCCCCAGCATTTT.

The rearrangement uses TRBV13 and TRBJ2-3, with a weak D call TRBD1 (6 bases). CDR3 length: 16 residues. The germline V gene has CDR1 PRHDT and CDR2 FYEKMQ (reference sequence). Trimming removed 2 bases at V and 7 bases at J, with 19 bases between. CDR3 sequence (DNA): TGTGCCAGCAGCTTATTAAGGGGGTCACCTGCAAATACGCAGTATTTT. This sequence encodes CASSLLRGSPANTQYF.

This sequence joins TRBV6-5 and TRBJ1-2; the D gene is possibly TRBD1 (5 bases). In germline, CDR1 is MNHEY, CDR2 SVGAGI. This CDR3 contains 14 residues. Trimming shortened V by 6 bases and J by 2 bases, and 13 bases separated the two germline ends. CDR3: CASRSPGRNYGYTF. The CDR3, as DNA: TGTGCCAGCAGATCCCCGGGACGAAACTATGGCTACACCTTC.

V and J are TRBV6-1 and TRBJ2-3; 11 bases align to TRBD1. V lost 1 base to trimming and J lost 4 bases; unmatched junction nucleotides: 1. CDR3 length: 15 residues. Germline CDR1 reads MNHNS; CDR2 reads SASEGT. The CDR3 sequence: CASSEGTGGADTQYF. CDR3 sequence (DNA): TGTGCCAGCAGTGAAGGGACAGGGGGCGCAGATACGCAGTATTTT.

The rearrangement joins TRBV4-1 to TRBJ2-1; either TRBD1 or TRBD2 may fit D (6 bases each). The CDR3 sequence is 16 residues long. V lost 3 bases to trimming and J lost 3 bases, with 15 bases between them. The germline CDR1 and CDR2 sequences are MGHRA and YSYEKL. The CDR3: CASSQEGVHGYNEQFF. CDR3 nucleotides: TGCGCCAGCAGCCAGGAGGGGGTACATGGCTACAATGAGCAGTTCTTC.

This clone showed up just once. The chain couples TRBV14 to TRBJ1-2; TRBD1 is a possible D gene (5 bases). Trimming took 1 base from V and 3 from J, leaving 12 bases between them. Germline V lookup: CDR1 SGHDN, CDR2 FVKESK. The CDR3 is made up of 15 amino acids. Here the CDR3 reads CASSQVGRGDYGYTF. The CDR3 coding sequence is TGTGCCAGCAGCCAAGTTGGAAGAGGGGACTATGGCTACACCTTC.

J is TRBJ2-1 and V is TRBV7-3, with 9 bases fitting TRBD2. CDR1 is SGHTA, CDR2 FQGTGA, per germline. Unmatched junction bases numbered 13, after V lost 4 bases and J lost 12 bases. There are 15 residues in the CDR3. This chain's CDR3 is CASSSGPSGASGQFF. The CDR3 DNA is TGTGCCAGCAGCTCGGGGCCTAGCGGGGCCTCTGGGCAGTTCTTC.

The rearrangement uses TRBV5-4 and TRBJ1-1; weak D call: TRBD1 (6 bases). CDR1 and CDR2 from the germline V gene are SGHNT and YYREEE (reference sequence). The CDR3 totals 16 residues. The V gene lost 4 bases and the J gene lost 0 bases, with 16 bases spanning the gap. CDR3 sequence: CASSRRGAQVNTEAFF. As DNA, the CDR3 is TGTGCCAGCAGCCGGAGGGGGGCCCAGGTGAACACTGAAGCTTTCTTT.

The rearrangement links TRBV5-4 to TRBJ2-5; 12 positions match TRBD2. Trimming at V came to 4 bases and at J to 5 bases, leaving 9 bases not matched to a gene. Germline CDR1 and CDR2: SGHNT and YYREEE (reference sequence). The CDR3 covers 16 residues. For the CDR3, the DNA is TGTGCCAGCAGCCTAGGACTAGCGGGGACCGGGGAGACCCAGTACTTC. This codes for CASSLGLAGTGETQYF.

V usage is TRBV28 and J usage is TRBJ1-3; D is possibly TRBD1 (5 bases). The CDR3 runs to 13 residues. V shed 4 bases and J shed 8 bases, with 12 bases lying between them. The V gene's germline CDR1 is MDHEN and CDR2 SYDVKM. The CDR3 bases are TGTGCCAGCAGTTGGGGACGGGATTACACCATATATTTT. This codes for CASSWGRDYTIYF.

CDR3 region: CASSTPRGGRRGYTF. CDR3 bases: TGTGCCAGTAGTACGCCCCGCGGGGGCCGGCGGGGCTACACCTTC. The genes are TRBV19 and TRBJ1-2, with a possible D match to TRBD1 (6 bases). The V gene lost 4 bases and the J gene lost 8 bases, with 20 bases spanning the gap. The CDR3 consists of 15 residues. Germline V CDR1 and CDR2: LNHDA, SQIVND (reference sequence).

The rearrangement joins TRBV7-3 to TRBJ2-2; TRBD2 is a possible D gene (5 bases). Trimming took 0 bases from V and 5 from J, leaving 7 bases between them. The CDR3 spans 14 residues. Germline V CDR1 and CDR2: SGHTA, FQGTGA. The CDR3 protein is CASSLTGGTGELFF. CDR3 in DNA: TGTGCCAGCAGCTTAACGGGCGGGACCGGGGAGCTGTTTTTT.

The chain joins TRBV2 to TRBJ2-2; D not resolved. CDR3 size: 14 residues. Trimming removed 7 bases from V and 5 bases from J, with 14 bases in between. Germline-derived CDR1 and CDR2 are SNHLY and FYNNEI. CDR3 sequence reads: CASTRSIGTGELFF. The CDR3 DNA reads TGTGCCAGCACGCGTTCTATTGGAACCGGGGAGCTGTTTTTT.

The chain couples TRBV28 to TRBJ1-1; TRBD1 agrees at 8 bases. Germline V gene sequence: CDR1 MDHEN, CDR2 SYDVKM. This CDR3 has 13 amino acids. With 6 bases clipped from V and 0 bases from J, the junction kept 0 bases outside the gene matches. CDR3 residues: CASRDRVNTEAFF. The CDR3 DNA reads as TGTGCCAGCAGGGACAGGGTGAACACTGAAGCTTTCTTT.